This T cell receptor beta chain was captured in a study of blood T cell repertoires in COVID-19. Profiled with immunoSEQ multiplex PCR; TCRdb holds only in-frame clones, not every one. The sample lists 110,000 or so clones, 75% to 90% occurring once. The CDR3 contains 14 residues. Germline assignment: CDR1 MGHRA and CDR2 YSYEKL. V was pared by 5 bases and J by 1 base, with 12 bases between. Source material: peripheral blood. V and J are TRBV4-1 and TRBJ2-7; D not certain. The TCR sequence derives from a woman aged 55 to 70 with COVID-19, enrolled during active disease. The CDR3 DNA is TGCGCCAGCAGCAACTGGAGCCCTTCCTACGAGCAGTACTTC. Its translation is CASSNWSPSYEQYF.